This TCR beta chain was retrieved from a study of shared clonotypes between healthy human individuals. Study findings and constraints: Naive subsets generally exceeded memory subsets in estimated richness.

HIV-negative, healthy adults without recent acute infections or vaccinations were the donors. Authors' methods: ImmunoSEQ output lacked quality scores and full-length reads, limiting matched filtering. Sequenced by immunoSEQ multiplex PCR; TCRdb stores in-frame clones only, minus some. That table is the source of V, J and clone size, and D and trimming were worked out from the DNA. This sample has 2,100,000 or so clones, with about 94% found just once. This CDR3 spans 16 amino acids. Comments on this clone: Its matching antigen is unknown.

Sample: naive CD4+ T cells sorted from blood. Subset noted: CD45RA+ positively selected. The sequence was collected from a man between 18 and 35 years old in good health. This rearrangement joins TRBV21-1 to TRBJ2-7; TRBD1 is taken as the D call from the table, unchecked against the DNA. TRBV21-1 is annotated as a pseudogene. The CDR3 protein is CASSTDRDREIDEQYF. CDR3 DNA sequence: TGTGCCAGCAGCACAGACAGGGACAGGGAGATCGACGAGCAGTACTTC.